The 29 T cell receptor beta chains in this list originate from one sample, sequenced in a study of control samples from healthy donors and cancer patients. The assay was immunoSEQ multiplex PCR, and TCRdb's table has in-frame clones only and misses some. The sample includes about 120,000 clones, roughly nine tenths seen only once; the top ten take roughly 43%. The sample comprised blood. All receptors come from a man aged 45 to 65 in good health.

V is TRBV4-1 and J is TRBJ2-3; 8 bases agree with TRBD2. CDR1 MGHRA and CDR2 YSYEKL come from the germline V gene. The CDR3 runs to 14 residues. J was trimmed by 8 bases and V by 5 bases; bases with no gene match: 9. The CDR3 sequence: CASSGGGPLGTQYF. CDR3 nucleotides: TGCGCCAGCAGCGGCGGGGGGCCCCTGGGTACGCAGTATTTT.

V usage is TRBV6-5 and J usage is TRBJ2-7; D unresolved. V was clipped by 0 bases and J by 7 bases, with 16 bases between them. Per the germline V gene, CDR1 is MNHEY and CDR2 is SVGAGI. CDR3 size: 15 residues. DNA of the CDR3: TGTGCCAGCAGTTACTCTCCTGGGCCCGGGTGGGAGCAGTACTTC. Translation: CASSYSPGPGWEQYF.

The CDR3 nucleotides are TGTGCCAGTAGTCCCGGGGGGCACCACGAGCAGTACTTC. It translates to CASSPGGHHEQYF. The V gene is TRBV19, the J gene TRBJ2-7, with a weak D call TRBD2 (7 bases). Trimming cost V 5 bases and J 5 bases, with 13 bases left between them. The CDR3 is 13 residues long. Per germline, CDR1 LNHDA and CDR2 SQIVND (reference sequence). Looking up the rest from reference TRBV19 and TRBJ2-7 gives the full variable domain: DGGITQSPKYLFRKEGQNVTLSCEQNLNHDAMYWYRQDPGQGLRLIYYSQIVNDFQKGDIAEGYSVSREKKESFPLTVTSAQKNPTAFYLCASSPGGHHEQYFGPGTRLTVT.

V and J are TRBV4-3 and TRBJ2-5; D perhaps matches TRBD2 (7 bases). The CDR3 contains 15 residues. Trimming shortened V by 5 bases and J by 2 bases, and 15 bases separated the two germline ends. CDR1 is LGHNA and CDR2 is YSLEER in the germline V gene. CDR3 nucleotides: TGCGCCAGCAGCTCGCTAAGGGGGGGTCAAGAGACCCAGTACTTC. This translates into CASSSLRGGQETQYF.

The V gene is TRBV6-5, the J gene TRBJ1-2, with a possible D match to TRBD1 (5 bases). Trimming removed 4 bases at V and 6 bases at J, with 6 bases between. CDR3 length equals 11 residues. Germline loops: CDR1 MNHEY, CDR2 SVGAGI. CDR3: CASSWGNGYTF. The CDR3, as DNA: TGTGCCAGCAGTTGGGGGAATGGCTACACCTTC.

The V gene is TRBV28, the J gene TRBJ2-6; D is unclear. This CDR3 contains 13 residues. V lost 4 bases to trimming and J lost 2 bases, with 3 bases between them. In germline, CDR1 is MDHEN, CDR2 SYDVKM. The DNA of the CDR3 is TGTGCCAGCAGTTCGACTGGGGCCAACGTCCTGACTTTC. Residues: CASSSTGANVLTF.

This chain connects TRBV19 to TRBJ1-1; D unclear. CDR1 is LNHDA and CDR2 is SQIVND in the germline V gene (reference sequence). V was shortened by 2 bases and J by 4 bases, with 8 bases between the two germline ends. The CDR3 loop spans 13 amino acids. The CDR3 DNA sequence: TGTGCCAGTAGTATACCGCCGGGCACTGAAGCTTTCTTT. As protein: CASSIPPGTEAFF.

The V call is TRBV27, the J call TRBJ1-5; no reliable D call. The length of the CDR3 is 16 residues. Germline assignment: CDR1 MNHEY and CDR2 SMNVEV (reference sequence). V was pared by 9 bases and J by 0 bases, with 18 bases between. The CDR3 region is CARFRILRNSNQPQHF. CDR3 DNA: TGTGCCAGATTTCGAATTCTTCGTAATAGCAATCAGCCCCAGCATTTT.

The rearrangement joins TRBV19 to TRBJ1-1; tentative D call: TRBD1 (6 bases). The germline V and J ends were trimmed by 4 bases and 3 bases, with 12 bases remaining between them. The CDR3 has 14 amino acids. The germline V gene has CDR1 LNHDA and CDR2 SQIVND (reference sequence). The CDR3 DNA sequence: TGTGCCAGTAGTACTACCCCAGGGGACACTGAAGCTTTCTTT. This codes for CASSTTPGDTEAFF.

V usage is TRBV19 and J usage is TRBJ2-4; D gene uncertain. Germline CDR1 LNHDA, CDR2 SQIVND (reference sequence). The CDR3 contains 17 residues. Between the trimmed V and J ends, which lost 6 bases and 0 bases, there was a span of 18 bases. The CDR3, as DNA: TGTGCCAGTAGAATTTCCGGGCCCCTGGGAGCCAAAAACATTCAGTACTTC. This encodes CASRISGPLGAKNIQYF.

The chain has TRBV2 and TRBJ2-3; D is undetermined. The germline V gene has CDR1 SNHLY and CDR2 FYNNEI. The CDR3 totals 14 residues. Trimming stripped 5 bases from V and 4 bases from J, with 13 bases between. Written as DNA, the CDR3 is TGTGCCAGCAGTACGGACGGTACCTCAGATACGCAGTATTTT. This gives the protein CASSTDGTSDTQYF.

The chain combines TRBV19 with TRBJ1-5; D uncertain. CDR3 length equals 15 residues. Germline V gene sequence: CDR1 LNHDA, CDR2 SQIVND (reference sequence). With 4 bases removed from V and 0 bases from J, the gap between germline ends came to 10 bases. The CDR3: CASSKVEGSNQPQHF. The DNA for the CDR3 is TGTGCCAGTAGTAAGGTCGAGGGTAGCAATCAGCCCCAGCATTTT.

The rearrangement joins TRBV30 to TRBJ1-2; maybe TRBD1 (5 bases). The CDR3 consists of 13 residues. Germline V gene sequence: CDR1 GTSNPN, CDR2 SVGIG (reference sequence). The V end lost 2 bases, the J end lost 7 bases, and 14 bases lay between the germline ends. In DNA, the CDR3 is TGTGCCTGGAGTCCACAGGTTAAGAGTGGCTACACCTTC. It is translated as CAWSPQVKSGYTF.

The V and J genes are TRBV5-4 and TRBJ2-7; no clear D gene. Trimming removed 4 bases from V and 0 bases from J, with 14 bases in between. The CDR3 sequence is 15 residues long. Germline V gives CDR1 SGHNT, CDR2 YYREEE (reference sequence). The CDR3: CASSQSTDSSYEQYF. CDR3 DNA sequence: TGTGCCAGCAGCCAATCCACTGATTCCTCCTACGAGCAGTACTTC.

This rearrangement joins TRBV5-5 to TRBJ1-3, with TRBD1 matching 8 bases. Losses at the gene ends were 3 bases for V and 2 bases for J; bases not matched to a gene: 1. The CDR3 spans 14 residues. Germline V gene sequence: CDR1 SGHKS, CDR2 YYEKEE (reference sequence). This CDR3 reads CASSSTGAGNTIYF. CDR3 nucleotide sequence: TGTGCCAGCAGCTCGACAGGGGCTGGAAACACCATATATTTT. Variable domain in full (rest from reference TRBV5-5 and TRBJ1-3): DAGVTQSPTHLIKTRGQQVTLRCSPISGHKSVSWYQQVLGQGPQFIFQYYEKEERGRGNFPDRFSARQFPNYSSELNVNALLLGDSALYLCASSSTGAGNTIYFGEGSWLTVV.

The genes are TRBV15 and TRBJ2-5, with TRBD1 matching 7 bases. Germline values: CDR1 LNHNV, CDR2 YYDKDF (reference sequence). The trim removed 3 bases at V and 5 bases at J, leaving 12 bases unmatched. The CDR3 is 16 residues long. For the CDR3, the DNA is TGTGCCACCAGCAGTTTTATCCGGGACAGCTGGGAGACCCAGTACTTC. It translates to CATSSFIRDSWETQYF. Full variable domain (outside the CDR3, taken from reference TRBV15 and TRBJ2-5): DAMVIQNPRYQVTQFGKPVTLSCSQTLNHNVMYWYQQKSSQAPKLLFHYYDKDFNNEADTPDNFQSRRPNTSFCFLDIRSPGLGDTAMYLCATSSFIRDSWETQYFGPGTRLLVL.

This rearrangement joins TRBV6-5 to TRBJ2-7; possibly TRBD1 for D (5 bases). Trimming pared 1 base from V and 1 base from J, leaving 11 bases between. The CDR3 consists of 15 residues. The germline V gene encodes CDR1 MNHEY and CDR2 SVGAGI. This chain's CDR3 is CASSYLNRQSYEQYF. CDR3 nucleotides: TGTGCCAGCAGTTACTTGAATCGACAGTCCTACGAGCAGTACTTC.

The V and J genes are TRBV19 and TRBJ1-1; TRBD1 aligns across 7 bases. The CDR3 covers 15 residues. In germline, CDR1 is LNHDA, CDR2 SQIVND (reference sequence). The ends lost 5 bases at V and 4 bases at J; junction bases unmatched: 10. The CDR3 sequence is CASSPRQGWGTEAFF. DNA for the CDR3: TGTGCCAGTAGTCCCCGACAGGGTTGGGGCACTGAAGCTTTCTTT.

This rearrangement joins TRBV11-2 to TRBJ1-2; a weak D match, TRBD1 (5 bases). CDR1 is SGHAT and CDR2 is FQNNGV in the germline V gene. With 0 bases removed from V and 7 bases from J, the gap between germline ends came to 12 bases. The CDR3 loop spans 14 amino acids. The CDR3 here is CASSLDRAGSGYTF. CDR3 nucleotide sequence: TGTGCCAGCAGCTTAGACAGGGCAGGGTCTGGCTACACCTTC.

The chain carries TRBV12-3 or TRBV12-4 and TRBJ1-2; 8 positions agree with TRBD1. This CDR3 region has 13 residues. V dropped 3 bases and J dropped 6; count of bases not matched to a gene: 3. CDR3 sequence: CASSLQGADGYTF. The DNA of the CDR3 is TGTGCCAGCAGTTTGCAGGGGGCCGATGGCTACACCTTC.

On this clone: Other DNA variants within this sample encode the same CDR3. The genes are TRBV5-5 and TRBJ1-1, with a possible D match to TRBD1 (5 bases). The CDR3 loop spans 14 amino acids. V lost 4 bases and J lost 1, with 11 bases in between. The germline CDR1 and CDR2 sequences are SGHKS and YYEKEE (reference sequence). CDR3 coding DNA: TGTGCCAGCAGCCCAGGGACTTCGAACACTGAAGCTTTCTTT. It yields the protein CASSPGTSNTEAFF.

This rearrangement joins TRBV11-2 to TRBJ2-1; D ambiguous. The CDR3 sequence is 13 residues long. In germline, CDR1 is SGHAT, CDR2 FQNNGV. Trimming cost V 1 base and J 6 bases, with 7 bases left between them. CDR3 in amino acids: CASSLVAFNEQFF. The CDR3, as DNA: TGTGCCAGCAGCTTAGTGGCTTTCAATGAGCAGTTCTTC.

This clone was observed a single time. The J gene is TRBJ2-7, the V gene TRBV7-2; perhaps TRBD2 as D (5 bases). CDR1 is SGHTA, CDR2 FQGNSA, per germline. The CDR3 consists of 12 residues. V was shortened by 5 bases and J by 9 bases, with 14 bases between the two germline ends. CDR3 region: CASSPRPGVQYF. The CDR3 nucleotides are TGTGCCAGCAGCCCCCGACCCGGGGTGCAGTACTTC.

The chain recombines TRBV9 with TRBJ2-7; 11 nucleotides line up with TRBD2. V shed 1 base, J shed 7 bases, and the junction held 7 bases outside the gene matches. The germline CDR1 and CDR2 sequences are SGDLS and YYNGEE. There are 15 residues in the CDR3. In nucleotides, the CDR3 is TGTGCCAGCAGCGTAAGCGGGACTAGCGGTACAGAGCAGTACTTC. Translated, it gives CASSVSGTSGTEQYF.

The V call is TRBV5-5, the J call TRBJ1-5; D unresolved. This CDR3 is 13 amino acids long. Trimming took 0 bases from V and 6 from J, leaving 7 bases between them. Germline V CDR1 and CDR2: SGHKS, YYEKEE (reference sequence). The CDR3 protein is CASSLDIGQPQHF. The CDR3 DNA follows: TGTGCCAGCAGCTTGGACATAGGTCAGCCCCAGCATTTT.

This sequence joins TRBV5-4 and TRBJ2-3; D gene uncertain. With 1 base removed from V and 6 bases from J, the gap between germline ends came to 15 bases. The CDR3 consists of 15 residues. The germline V gene has CDR1 SGHNT and CDR2 YYREEE (reference sequence). Here the CDR3 DNA reads TGTGCCAGCAGCTTGTCTGGGGATCCTACGGATACGCAGTATTTT. Residues: CASSLSGDPTDTQYF.

This clone was counted once. This chain connects TRBV10-3 to TRBJ2-7; D possibly corresponds to TRBD1 (6 bases). CDR3 length: 14 residues. CDR1 is ENHRY and CDR2 is SYGVKD in the germline V gene. Trimming removed 3 bases from V and 0 bases from J, with 9 bases in between. The CDR3 protein is CAISDVDSSYEQYF. As DNA, the CDR3 is TGTGCCATCAGTGACGTGGACAGCTCCTACGAGCAGTACTTC.

This chain uses TRBV5-1 with TRBJ2-5; D call uncertain. Germline loops: CDR1 SGHRS, CDR2 YFSETQ. The CDR3 runs to 11 residues. Trimming shortened V by 1 base and J by 5 bases, and 3 bases separated the two germline ends. CDR3 region: CASSLKETQYF. The CDR3 DNA reads as TGCGCCAGCAGCTTGAAGGAGACCCAGTACTTC. The entire variable domain, with the rest obtained from reference TRBV5-1 and TRBJ2-5, is as follows: KAGVTQTPRYLIKTRGQQVTLSCSPISGHRSVSWYQQTPGQGLQFLFEYFSETQRNKGNFPGRFSGRQFSNSRSEMNVSTLELGDSALYLCASSLKETQYFGPGTRLLVL.

This clone occurred once. The rearrangement joins TRBV5-4 to TRBJ1-1; tentatively, D is TRBD1 (5 bases). V gave up 0 bases and J gave up 0 bases, with 9 bases separating them. Germline V gives CDR1 SGHNT, CDR2 YYREEE (reference sequence). This CDR3 region has 15 residues. The CDR3 bases are TGTGCCAGCAGCTTGGGGGGGACCATGAACACTGAAGCTTTCTTT. Translation gives CASSLGGTMNTEAFF.